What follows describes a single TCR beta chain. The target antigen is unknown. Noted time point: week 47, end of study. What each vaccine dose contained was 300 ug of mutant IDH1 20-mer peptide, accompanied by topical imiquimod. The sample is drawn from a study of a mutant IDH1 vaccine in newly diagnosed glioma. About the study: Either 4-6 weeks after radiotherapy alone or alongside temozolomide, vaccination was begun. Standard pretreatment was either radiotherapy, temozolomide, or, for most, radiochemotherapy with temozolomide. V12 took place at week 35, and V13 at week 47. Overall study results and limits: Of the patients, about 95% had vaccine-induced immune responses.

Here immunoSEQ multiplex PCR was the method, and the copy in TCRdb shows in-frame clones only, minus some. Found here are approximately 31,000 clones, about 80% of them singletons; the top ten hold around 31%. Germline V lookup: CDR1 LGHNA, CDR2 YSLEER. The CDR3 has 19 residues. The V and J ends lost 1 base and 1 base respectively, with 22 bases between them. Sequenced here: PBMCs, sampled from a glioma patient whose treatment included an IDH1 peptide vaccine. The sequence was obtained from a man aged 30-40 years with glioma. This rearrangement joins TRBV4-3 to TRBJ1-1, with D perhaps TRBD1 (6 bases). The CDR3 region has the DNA TGCGCCAGCAGCCAAGTGACGGGAGGGAGGGGAGGGGGGAACACTGAAGCTTTCTTT. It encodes CASSQVTGGRGGGNTEAFF.